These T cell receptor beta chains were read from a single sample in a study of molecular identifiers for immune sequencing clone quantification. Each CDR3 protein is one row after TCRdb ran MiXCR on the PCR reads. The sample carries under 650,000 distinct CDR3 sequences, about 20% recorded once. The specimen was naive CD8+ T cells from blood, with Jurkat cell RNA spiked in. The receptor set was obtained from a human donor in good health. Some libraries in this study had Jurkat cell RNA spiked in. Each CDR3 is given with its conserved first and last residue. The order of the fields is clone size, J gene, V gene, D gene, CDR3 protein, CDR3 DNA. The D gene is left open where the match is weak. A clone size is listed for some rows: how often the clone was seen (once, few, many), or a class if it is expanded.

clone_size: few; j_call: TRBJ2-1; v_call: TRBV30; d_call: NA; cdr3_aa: CAWSVRANSYNEQFF; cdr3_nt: TGTGCCTGGAGTGTAAGGGCGAATTCCTACAATGAGCAGTTCTTC
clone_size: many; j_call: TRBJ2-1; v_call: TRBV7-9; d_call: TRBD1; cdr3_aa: CASRPTSPGQGADEQFF; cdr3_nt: TGTGCCAGCAGACCTACTTCCCCGGGACAGGGGGCGGATGAGCAGTTCTTC
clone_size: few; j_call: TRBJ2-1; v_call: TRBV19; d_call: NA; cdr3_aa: CASSIFAQNNEQFF; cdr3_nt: TGTGCCAGTAGTATTTTTGCCCAAAACAATGAGCAGTTCTTC
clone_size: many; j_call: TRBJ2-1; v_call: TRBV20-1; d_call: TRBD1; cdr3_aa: CSASEDRAPYNEQFF; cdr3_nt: TGCAGTGCTAGTGAGGACAGGGCCCCCTACAATGAGCAGTTCTTC
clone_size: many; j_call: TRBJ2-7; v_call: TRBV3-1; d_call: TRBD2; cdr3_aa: CASSQDRGGRRYEQYF; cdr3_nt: TGTGCCAGCAGCCAAGATCGAGGCGGGAGAAGGTACGAGCAGTACTTC
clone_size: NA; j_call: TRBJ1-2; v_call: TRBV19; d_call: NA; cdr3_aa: CASSPNLYYGYTF; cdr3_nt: TGTGCCAGTAGTCCAAATTTATACTATGGCTACACCTTC
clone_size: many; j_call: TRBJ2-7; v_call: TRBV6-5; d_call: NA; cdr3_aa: CASSYGPNYEQYF; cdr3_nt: TGTGCCAGCAGTTACGGCCCGAACTACGAGCAGTACTTC
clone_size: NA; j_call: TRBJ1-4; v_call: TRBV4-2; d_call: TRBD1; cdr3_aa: CASSPLDRGDEKLFF; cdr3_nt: TGTGCCAGCAGCCCCCTGGACAGGGGGGATGAAAAACTGTTTTTT
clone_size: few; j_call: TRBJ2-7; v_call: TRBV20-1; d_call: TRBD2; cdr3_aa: CSARGILALPSYEQYF; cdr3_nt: TGCAGTGCTAGAGGTATACTAGCGCTCCCTTCCTACGAGCAGTACTTC
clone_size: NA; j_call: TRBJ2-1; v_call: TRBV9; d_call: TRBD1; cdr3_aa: CASSPSTGQGFNEQFF; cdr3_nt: TGTGCCAGCAGCCCATCAACGGGACAGGGCTTTAATGAGCAGTTCTTC
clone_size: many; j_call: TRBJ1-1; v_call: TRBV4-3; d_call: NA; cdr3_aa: CASSQGPGENTEAFF; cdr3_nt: TGCGCCAGCAGCCAAGGGCCGGGAGAGAACACTGAAGCTTTCTTT
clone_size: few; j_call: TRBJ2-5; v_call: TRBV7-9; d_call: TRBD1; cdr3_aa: CASSPRAGGLKETQYF; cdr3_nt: TGTGCCAGCAGCCCCCGGGCAGGGGGTCTGAAAGAGACCCAGTACTTC
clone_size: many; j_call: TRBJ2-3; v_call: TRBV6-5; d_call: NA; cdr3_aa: CASSYIGRGDTDTQYF; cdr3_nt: TGTGCCAGCAGTTACATTGGAAGGGGGGACACAGATACGCAGTATTTT
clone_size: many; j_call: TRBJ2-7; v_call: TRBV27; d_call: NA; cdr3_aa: CASSGPGNEQYF; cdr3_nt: TGTGCCAGCAGTGGCCCGGGGAACGAGCAGTACTTC
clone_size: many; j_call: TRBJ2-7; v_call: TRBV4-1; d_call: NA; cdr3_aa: CASSQGRDEQYF; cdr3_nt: TGCGCCAGCAGCCAGGGCAGGGACGAGCAGTACTTC
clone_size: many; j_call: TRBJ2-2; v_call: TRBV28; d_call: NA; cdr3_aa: CASSFLVTGELFF; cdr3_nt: TGTGCCAGCAGTTTTTTGGTCACCGGGGAGCTGTTTTTT
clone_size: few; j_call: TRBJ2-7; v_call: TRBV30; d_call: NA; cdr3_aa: CAWSVLSASSYEQYF; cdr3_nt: TGTGCCTGGAGTGTACTTTCGGCCAGCTCCTACGAGCAGTACTTC
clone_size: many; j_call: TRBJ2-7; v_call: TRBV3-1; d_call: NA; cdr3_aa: CASSQVNYEQYF; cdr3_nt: TGTGCCAGCAGCCAAGTGAACTACGAGCAGTACTTC
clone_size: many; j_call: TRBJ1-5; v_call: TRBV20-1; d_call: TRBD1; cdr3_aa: CSARSNQPGGQPQHF; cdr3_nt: TGCAGTGCTAGATCCAACCAGCCAGGGGGTCAGCCCCAGCATTTT
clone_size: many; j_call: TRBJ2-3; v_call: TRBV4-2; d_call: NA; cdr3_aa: CASSQEGLSTSTDTQYF; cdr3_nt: TGTGCCAGCAGCCAAGAGGGCCTGAGTACTAGCACAGATACGCAGTATTTT
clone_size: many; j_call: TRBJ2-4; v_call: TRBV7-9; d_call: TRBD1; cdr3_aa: CASSPRQGASIQYF; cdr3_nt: TGTGCCAGCAGCCCCCGACAGGGCGCGAGCATTCAGTACTTC
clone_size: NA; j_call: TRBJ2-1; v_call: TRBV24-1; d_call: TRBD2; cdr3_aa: CATSDGWTSGPLSYYNEQFF; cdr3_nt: TGTGCCACCAGTGATGGATGGACTAGCGGACCACTTAGTTACTACAATGAGCAGTTCTTC
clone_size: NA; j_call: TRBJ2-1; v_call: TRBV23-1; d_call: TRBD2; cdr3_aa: CASSPRLAGHYNEQFF; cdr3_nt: TGCGCCAGCAGTCCTCGCCTAGCGGGGCACTACAATGAGCAGTTCTTC
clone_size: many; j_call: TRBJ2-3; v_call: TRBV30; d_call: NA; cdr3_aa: CAWSATSTLSVDTQYF; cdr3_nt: TGTGCCTGGAGTGCCACTAGCACCTTATCTGTAGATACGCAGTATTTT
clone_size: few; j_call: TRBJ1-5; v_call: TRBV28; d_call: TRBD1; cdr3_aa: CASSLWGTGYSNQPQHF; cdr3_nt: TGTGCCAGCAGTTTATGGGGGACAGGCTATAGCAATCAGCCCCAGCATTTT
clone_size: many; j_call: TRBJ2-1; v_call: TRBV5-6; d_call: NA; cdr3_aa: CASSLAGWGLGEQFF; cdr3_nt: TGTGCCAGCAGCTTGGCGGGATGGGGGTTAGGTGAGCAGTTCTTC
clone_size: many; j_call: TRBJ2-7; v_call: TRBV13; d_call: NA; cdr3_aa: CASSPEGLTEQYF; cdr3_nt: TGTGCCAGCAGCCCCGAGGGGCTAACCGAGCAGTACTTC
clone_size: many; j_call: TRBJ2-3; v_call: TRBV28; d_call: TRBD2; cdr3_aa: CASRTEPGGTDTQYF; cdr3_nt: TGTGCCAGCAGAACAGAGCCCGGGGGGACAGATACGCAGTATTTT
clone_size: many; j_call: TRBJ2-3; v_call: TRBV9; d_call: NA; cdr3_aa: CASSVEGQSLTDTQYF; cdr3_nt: TGTGCCAGCAGCGTAGAGGGACAAAGCCTCACAGATACGCAGTATTTT
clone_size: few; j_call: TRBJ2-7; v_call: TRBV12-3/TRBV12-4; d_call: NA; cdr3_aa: CASSSGDLLHEQYF; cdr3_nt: TGTGCCAGCAGCTCAGGGGATCTTTTACACGAGCAGTACTTC
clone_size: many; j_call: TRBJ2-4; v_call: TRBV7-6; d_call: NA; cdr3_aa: CASSLAPGEDKNIQYF; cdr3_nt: TGTGCCAGCAGCTTAGCGCCAGGGGAGGACAAAAACATTCAGTACTTC
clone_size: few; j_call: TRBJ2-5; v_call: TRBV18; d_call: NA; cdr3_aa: CASSPVGDETQYF; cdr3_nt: TGTGCCAGCTCACCCGTGGGGGACGAGACCCAGTACTTC
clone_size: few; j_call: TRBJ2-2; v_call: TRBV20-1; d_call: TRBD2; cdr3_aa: CSASGGAKPGELFF; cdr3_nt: TGCAGTGCCAGCGGGGGGGCGAAGCCCGGGGAGCTGTTTTTT
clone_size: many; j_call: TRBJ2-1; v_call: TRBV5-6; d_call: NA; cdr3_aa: CASSLAGAPPYNEQFF; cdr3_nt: TGTGCCAGCAGCTTGGCCGGCGCCCCCCCCTACAATGAGCAGTTCTTC
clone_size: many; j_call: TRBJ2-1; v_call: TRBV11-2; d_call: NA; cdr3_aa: CASSPMEADLYNEQFF; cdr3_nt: TGTGCCAGCAGCCCTATGGAGGCAGACCTCTACAATGAGCAGTTCTTC
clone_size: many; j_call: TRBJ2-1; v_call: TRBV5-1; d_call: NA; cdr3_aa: CASSVDFYNEQFF; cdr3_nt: TGCGCCAGCAGCGTGGACTTCTACAATGAGCAGTTCTTC
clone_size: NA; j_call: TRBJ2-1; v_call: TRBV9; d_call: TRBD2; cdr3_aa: CASSVGIASGNYNEQFF; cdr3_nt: TGTGCCAGCAGCGTAGGTATTGCTAGCGGAAATTACAATGAGCAGTTCTTC
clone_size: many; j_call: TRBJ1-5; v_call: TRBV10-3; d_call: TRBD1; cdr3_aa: CAISGTDRGNQPQHF; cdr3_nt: TGTGCCATCAGTGGGACGGACAGGGGTAATCAGCCCCAGCATTTT
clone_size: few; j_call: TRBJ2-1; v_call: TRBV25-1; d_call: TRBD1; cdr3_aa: CASSEDRGLNPPFF; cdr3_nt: TGTGCCAGCAGTGAAGACAGGGGGCTGAACCCCCCGTTCTTC
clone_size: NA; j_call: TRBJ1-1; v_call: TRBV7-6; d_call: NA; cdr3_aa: CACSLAVANTEAFF; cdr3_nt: TGTGCCTGCAGCTTAGCGGTCGCGAACACTGAAGCTTTCTTT
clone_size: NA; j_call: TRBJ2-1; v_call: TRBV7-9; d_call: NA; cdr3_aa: CASSLADGSPYNEQFF; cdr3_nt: TGTGCCAGCAGCTTAGCGGACGGTAGCCCCTACAATGAGCAGTTCTTC
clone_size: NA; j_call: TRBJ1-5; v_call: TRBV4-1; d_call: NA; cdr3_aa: CASSRAIASNQPRHF; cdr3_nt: TGCGCCAGCAGCCGCGCAATCGCGAGCAATCAGCCCCGGCATTTT
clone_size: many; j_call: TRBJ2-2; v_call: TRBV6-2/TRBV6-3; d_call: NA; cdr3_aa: CASSYLHQPGELFF; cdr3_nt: TGTGCCAGCAGTTATCTTCACCAACCCGGGGAGCTGTTTTTT
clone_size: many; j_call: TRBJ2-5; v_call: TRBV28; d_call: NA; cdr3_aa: CASSLLLGQGETQYF; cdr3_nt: TGTGCCAGCAGTTTATTGCTCGGGCAGGGTGAGACCCAGTACTTC
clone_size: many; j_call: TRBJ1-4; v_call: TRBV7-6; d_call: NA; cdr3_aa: CASSLDSGSEKLFF; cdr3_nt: TGTGCCAGCAGCTTAGATTCAGGGTCCGAAAAACTGTTTTTT
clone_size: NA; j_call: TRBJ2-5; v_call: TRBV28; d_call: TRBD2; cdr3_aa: CAGTEMWGQLGLAGVQETQYF; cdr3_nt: TGTGCCGGCACTGAAATGTGGGGTCAACTCGGACTAGCGGGTGTACAAGAGACCCAGTACTTC